This T cell receptor beta chain was sequenced during a study of beta chain bispecific antibodies for T cell cancers. Study background: Sequenced cells survived coculture with leukemia lines plus bispecific antibodies. Jurkat cells expressed TRBV12-3; HPB-ALL cells expressed TRBV5-5. Study-wide findings and caveats: Anti-TRBV12 exposure, compared with anti-CD19, reduced the TRBV12-3 proportion of TRBV signal by around 99%. The leukemia cells, rather than normal T cells, gave most of the targeted TRBV signal.

V was clipped by 5 bases and J by 1 base; unmatched bases: 5. The CDR3 is 16 amino acids. Germline values: CDR1 LGHNA, CDR2 YNFKEQ. TCRdb re-analysed the 5' RACE reads in MiXCR, keeping a single row per CDR3 protein. The data contain several thousand distinct CDR3 sequences, 2% to 2.5% of them singletons. This clonotype was observed many times. Its antigen is undetermined. T cells were expanded from blood mononuclear cells for around three days with anti-CD3 OKT3 or CD3/CD28 beads. Anti-CD19 bispecific antibody cocultures served as comparators for TRBV sequencing. The sample in question was T cells from a healthy donor cultured with Jurkat leukemia cells, obtained from a culture containing an anti-CD19 bispecific antibody. This rearrangement joins TRBV4-2 to TRBJ2-7; TRBD2 aligns across 13 bases. The sequence was collected from a human donor in good health. Some clones in this sample may be carry-over from other donors' samples. The chain's CDR3 is CASSSRTSGGSYEQYF. The CDR3 bases are TGTGCCAGCAGCTCACGGACTAGCGGGGGATCCTACGAGCAGTACTTC.